This is a list of T cell receptor beta chains from one sample in a study of beta chain features in type 1 diabetes. Here immunoSEQ multiplex PCR was the method, and the copy in TCRdb shows in-frame clones only, minus some. The sample shows under 850,000 clones, roughly 13% of them seen only once. Source material: naive CD4+ T cells from blood. These receptors all stem from a man younger than 35 with type 1 diabetes. Each CDR3 is given with its conserved first and last residue. A D gene is named only where the DNA matches it firmly. For some rows the clone size is stated as once, few or many, or as a class when expanded; others skip it.

v_call: TRBV11-2; j_call: TRBJ2-7; d_call: NA; clone_size: few; cdr3_aa: CASSRPLGTEAYEQYF; cdr3_nt: TGTGCCAGCAGCCGGCCTCTCGGGACGGAAGCCTACGAGCAGTACTTC
v_call: TRBV6-5; j_call: TRBJ2-7; d_call: NA; clone_size: NA; cdr3_aa: CASSEPYEQYF; cdr3_nt: TGTGCCAGCAGTGAACCCTACGAGCAGTACTTC
v_call: TRBV2; j_call: TRBJ2-7; d_call: NA; clone_size: few; cdr3_aa: CASSESEGTYEQYF; cdr3_nt: TGTGCCAGCAGTGAATCGGAGGGGACCTACGAGCAGTACTTC
v_call: TRBV19; j_call: TRBJ2-1; d_call: TRBD2; clone_size: NA; cdr3_aa: CASSTGTSRSSQQFF; cdr3_nt: TGTGCCAGTAGTACCGGGACTAGCCGGTCATCGCAGCAGTTCTTC
v_call: TRBV7-9; j_call: TRBJ2-1; d_call: TRBD2; clone_size: NA; cdr3_aa: CASSSLWTSGGFSYNEQFF; cdr3_nt: TGTGCCAGCAGCTCACTCTGGACTAGCGGGGGGTTCTCCTACAATGAGCAGTTCTTC
v_call: TRBV9; j_call: TRBJ2-7; d_call: TRBD1; clone_size: NA; cdr3_aa: CASSLGTADYEQYF; cdr3_nt: TGTGCCAGCAGCCTAGGGACAGCGGACTACGAGCAGTACTTC
v_call: TRBV7-9; j_call: TRBJ1-6; d_call: NA; clone_size: few; cdr3_aa: CASSSSYSPLHF; cdr3_nt: TGTGCCAGCAGCTCATCTTATTCACCCCTCCACTTT
v_call: TRBV10-3; j_call: TRBJ2-1; d_call: NA; clone_size: few; cdr3_aa: CAISGGGEQFF; cdr3_nt: TGTGCCATCAGTGGAGGTGGGGAGCAGTTCTTC
v_call: TRBV9; j_call: TRBJ2-3; d_call: NA; clone_size: NA; cdr3_aa: CASSDPERGSDTQYF; cdr3_nt: TGTGCCAGCAGCGATCCGGAGAGAGGGTCAGATACGCAGTATTTT
v_call: TRBV18; j_call: TRBJ1-3; d_call: NA; clone_size: few; cdr3_aa: CASSPPSEGNTIYF; cdr3_nt: TGTGCCAGCTCACCACCGTCGGAGGGAAACACCATATATTTT
v_call: TRBV7-8; j_call: TRBJ1-2; d_call: NA; clone_size: few; cdr3_aa: CASSPEANYGYTF; cdr3_nt: TGTGCCAGCAGCCCCGAAGCTAACTATGGCTACACCTTC
v_call: TRBV30; j_call: TRBJ2-7; d_call: NA; clone_size: NA; cdr3_aa: CAWGPERWEDYEQYF; cdr3_nt: TGTGCCTGGGGGCCCGAAAGATGGGAGGACTACGAGCAGTACTTC
v_call: TRBV7-9; j_call: TRBJ2-7; d_call: NA; clone_size: few; cdr3_aa: CASSLGVSSYEQYF; cdr3_nt: TGTGCCAGCAGCTTAGGAGTCAGCTCCTACGAGCAGTACTTC